This TCR beta chain stems from a study of cytomegalovirus exposure and HLA in healthy donors. Study-wide findings and caveats: It was reported that the classifier diagnosed cytomegalovirus status with high specificity and sensitivity in both the original and validation cohorts.

Produced via immunoSEQ multiplex PCR; TCRdb's table is partial and in-frame only. The sample has roughly 120,000 clones, 85% to 90% seen once; the top ten hold under 2.5%. As for this clone: Its target is unknown.

CDR3 length: 14 residues. Germline V gene lookup returns CDR1 SGHRS and CDR2 YFSETQ. V dropped 2 bases and J dropped 7; count of bases not matched to a gene: 5. This TCR was recovered from a woman between 25 and 40 years old in good health and CMV-seronegative. This rearrangement joins TRBV5-1 to TRBJ2-1, with 8 bases aligning to TRBD2. Sequencing was done on a sample of PBMCs. The CDR3 region has the DNA TGCGCCAGCAGCTTCCGCGGCGGGGGGAATGAGCAGTTCTTC. Amino acid sequence: CASSFRGGGNEQFF. Complete variable domain (other parts from reference TRBV5-1 and TRBJ2-1): KAGVTQTPRYLIKTRGQQVTLSCSPISGHRSVSWYQQTPGQGLQFLFEYFSETQRNKGNFPGRFSGRQFSNSRSEMNVSTLELGDSALYLCASSFRGGGNEQFFGPGTRLTVL.